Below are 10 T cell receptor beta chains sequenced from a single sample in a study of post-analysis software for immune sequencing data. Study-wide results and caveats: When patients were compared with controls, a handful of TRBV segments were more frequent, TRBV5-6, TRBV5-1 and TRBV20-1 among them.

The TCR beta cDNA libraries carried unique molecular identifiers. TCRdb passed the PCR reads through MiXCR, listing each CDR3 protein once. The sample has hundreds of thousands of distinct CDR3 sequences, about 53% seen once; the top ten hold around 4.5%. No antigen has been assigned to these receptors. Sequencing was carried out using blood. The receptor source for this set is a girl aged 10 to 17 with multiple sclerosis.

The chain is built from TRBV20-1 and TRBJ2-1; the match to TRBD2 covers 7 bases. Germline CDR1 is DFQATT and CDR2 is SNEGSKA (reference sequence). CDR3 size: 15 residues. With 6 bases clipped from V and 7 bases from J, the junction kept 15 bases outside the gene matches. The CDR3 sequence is CSARPGSGIMNEQFF. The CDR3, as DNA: TGCAGTGCCCGCCCGGGGAGCGGGATAATGAATGAGCAGTTCTTC.

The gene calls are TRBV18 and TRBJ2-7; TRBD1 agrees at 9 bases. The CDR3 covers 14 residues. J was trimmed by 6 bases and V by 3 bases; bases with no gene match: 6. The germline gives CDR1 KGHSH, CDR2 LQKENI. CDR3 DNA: TGTGCCAGCTCACCGACAGGGGGAATCTCCGAGCAGTACTTC. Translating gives CASSPTGGISEQYF.

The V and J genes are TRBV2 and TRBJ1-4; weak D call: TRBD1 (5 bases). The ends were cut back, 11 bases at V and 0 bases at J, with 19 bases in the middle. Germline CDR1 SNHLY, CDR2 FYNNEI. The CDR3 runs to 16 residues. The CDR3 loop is CAGRVGTRATNEKLFF. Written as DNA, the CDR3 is TGTGCCGGTAGAGTCGGGACCCGTGCAACTAATGAAAAACTGTTTTTT.

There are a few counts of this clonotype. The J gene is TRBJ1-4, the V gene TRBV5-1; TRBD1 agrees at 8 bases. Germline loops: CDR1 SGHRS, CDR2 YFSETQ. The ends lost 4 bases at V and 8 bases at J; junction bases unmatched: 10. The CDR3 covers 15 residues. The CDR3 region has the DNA TGCGCCAGCAGCGAAACGACAGGGGCGAGGGAAAAACTGTTTTTT. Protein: CASSETTGAREKLFF.

CDR3 loop: CASSLNSWVEQYF. CDR3 bases: TGTGCCAGCAGCTTAAACAGCTGGGTCGAGCAGTACTTC. V and J are TRBV7-2 and TRBJ2-7; D gene unclear. The V end lost 2 bases, the J end lost 6 bases, and 11 bases lay between the germline ends. In germline, CDR1 is SGHTA, CDR2 FQGNSA. The CDR3 totals 13 residues.

As DNA, the CDR3 is TGCAGTGCTCCGGGACAGGGAGAGACCCAGTACTTC. It translates to CSAPGQGETQYF. The chain has TRBV20-1 and TRBJ2-5; 9 bases are shared with TRBD1. The germline V gene encodes CDR1 DFQATT and CDR2 SNEGSKA (reference sequence). Trimming cost V 5 bases and J 4 bases; bases outside gene matches: 2. This CDR3 has 12 amino acids.

The CDR3 protein is CASSLISPGGQGYTF. The CDR3 DNA follows: TGCGCCAGCAGCCTAATAAGCCCGGGGGGCCAGGGCTACACCTTC. The rearrangement links TRBV5-1 to TRBJ1-2; D is possibly TRBD1 (6 bases). The CDR3 loop spans 15 amino acids. V was trimmed by 4 bases and J by 8 bases, leaving 21 bases between them. The V gene's germline CDR1 is SGHRS and CDR2 YFSETQ.

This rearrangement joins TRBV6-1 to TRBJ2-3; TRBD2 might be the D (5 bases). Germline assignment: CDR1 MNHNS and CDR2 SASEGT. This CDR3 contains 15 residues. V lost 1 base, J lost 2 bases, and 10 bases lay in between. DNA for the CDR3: TGTGCCAGCAGTGAAGGCGGGCGGGTCACAGATACGCAGTATTTT. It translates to CASSEGGRVTDTQYF.

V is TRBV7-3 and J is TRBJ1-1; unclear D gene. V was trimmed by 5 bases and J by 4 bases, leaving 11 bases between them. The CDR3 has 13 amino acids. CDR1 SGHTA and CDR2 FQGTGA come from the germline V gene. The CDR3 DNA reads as TGTGCCAGCAGCACCACGCCCGGCACTGAAGCTTTCTTT. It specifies CASSTTPGTEAFF.

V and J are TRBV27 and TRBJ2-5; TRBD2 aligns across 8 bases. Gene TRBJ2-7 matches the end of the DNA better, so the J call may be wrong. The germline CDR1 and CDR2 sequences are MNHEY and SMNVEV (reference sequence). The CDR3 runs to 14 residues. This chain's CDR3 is CASRTLAGSAEQYF. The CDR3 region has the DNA TGTGCCAGCAGGACTTTAGCGGGAAGCGCCGAGCAGTACTTC.